The 27 T cell receptor beta chains reported below all come from one sample, sequenced in a study of CD8 T cells in Susac syndrome. Reverse transcription of roughly 0.5 to 1 ug RNA was performed with random hexamers. TCRdb ran MiXCR on the immunoSEQ multiplex PCR reads and lists one entry per CDR3 protein. In the table there are about 430,000 distinct CDR3 sequences, approximately 85% of which are singletons. Sequencing input: CD8+ T cells from PBMCs. The receptors originated from a human donor with multiple sclerosis.

The chain joins TRBV19 to TRBJ2-1; D uncertain. Deletions cut 6 bases from V and 8 bases from J, with 17 bases between. The CDR3 runs 14 residues. Germline V lookup: CDR1 LNHDA, CDR2 SQIVND (reference sequence). The CDR3 spells CASSPGRASDEQFF. The CDR3 bases are TGTGCCAGTAGCCCCGGACGGGCCAGCGATGAGCAGTTCTTC.

The gene calls are TRBV27 and TRBJ2-4; the D gene is possibly TRBD2 (7 bases). The CDR3 sequence is 19 residues long. Trimming took off 7 bases at V and 5 bases at J, with 30 bases between the two ends. CDR1 and CDR2 (germline): MNHEY, SMNVEV (reference sequence). CDR3 DNA sequence: TGTGCCAGCAAGGGTTGGACCGACTCGGGGGGCCTCGGGGAAAACATTCAGTACTTC. It specifies CASKGWTDSGGLGENIQYF.

The chain combines TRBV27 with TRBJ2-7, with D perhaps matching TRBD2 (5 bases). V gave up 1 base and J gave up 3 bases, with 13 bases separating them. The germline CDR1 and CDR2 sequences are MNHEY and SMNVEV (reference sequence). The CDR3 contains 15 residues. This chain's CDR3 is CASSLFSGSGYEQYF. In DNA form, the CDR3 reads TGTGCCAGCAGTTTATTTTCGGGATCCGGCTACGAGCAGTACTTC.

The chain carries TRBV4-1 and TRBJ2-1, with 11 positions matching TRBD2. After removal of 3 bases from V and 2 bases from J, the junction contained 3 bases not matched to a gene. This CDR3 spans 16 amino acids. CDR1 is MGHRA, CDR2 YSYEKL, per germline. DNA of the CDR3: TGCGCCAGCAGCCATACGACTAGCGGGGCCTACAATGAGCAGTTCTTC. Encoded protein: CASSHTTSGAYNEQFF.

The gene calls are TRBV12-3 or TRBV12-4 and TRBJ2-1; 7 bases line up with TRBD2. The CDR3 consists of 14 residues. The junction had 12 bases not matched to a gene; V was cut back by 0 bases and J by 16 bases. For the CDR3, the DNA is TGTGCCAGCAGTTTAGCTGGGGACTACCCCGACGCTTTCTTC. Translation: CASSLAGDYPDAFF.

This chain joins TRBV5-1 and TRBJ1-1; 7 nucleotides align to TRBD1. The V and J ends lost 4 bases and 5 bases, in that order; junction bases with no gene match: 2. The CDR3 runs to 12 residues. From germline, CDR1 is SGHRS and CDR2 YFSETQ. CDR3 coding DNA: TGCGCCAGCAGCAGGGGACAGACTGAAGCTTTCTTT. The encoded protein is CASSRGQTEAFF.

The chain uses TRBV5-4 and TRBJ2-1; D might be TRBD2 (7 bases). Germline V gene lookup returns CDR1 SGHNT and CDR2 YYREEE (reference sequence). The CDR3 runs to 16 residues. The V and J ends lost 4 bases and 14 bases respectively, with 28 bases between them. DNA of the CDR3: TGTGCCAGCAGCGGGGGGGGCCACGACTCGCGGGAGATGAAGTTCTTC. Translating gives CASSGGGHDSREMKFF.

The rearrangement links TRBV28 to TRBJ2-1, with a tentative D call TRBD2 (6 bases). This CDR3 comprises 14 residues. Germline V gene data show CDR1 as MDHEN and CDR2 as SYDVKM. V lost 3 bases, J lost 7 bases, and 13 bases lay in between. CDR3 region: CASSFEAAGNEQFF. Written as DNA, the CDR3 is TGTGCCAGCAGTTTTGAGGCGGCGGGAAATGAGCAGTTCTTC.

The rearrangement uses TRBV6-5 and TRBJ2-3; TRBD2 agrees at 12 bases. J gave up 2 bases and V 4 bases, and 10 bases lay outside the gene matches. CDR1 MNHEY and CDR2 SVGAGI come from the germline V gene. The CDR3 runs 18 residues. CDR3 bases: TGTGCCAGCAGTTCGACTAGCGGGGGAACGGGTAACACAGATACGCAGTATTTT. Amino acid sequence: CASSSTSGGTGNTDTQYF.

This sequence joins TRBV20-1 and TRBJ1-2, with 10 bases lining up with TRBD1. CDR1 and CDR2 (germline): DFQATT, SNEGSKA (reference sequence). Trimming took 4 bases from V and 3 from J; bases not matched to a gene: 2. The CDR3 sequence is 13 residues long. The CDR3 nucleotides are TGCAGTGCTACAGGGACAGGGGACTATGGCTACACCTTC. It translates to CSATGTGDYGYTF.

The CDR3 loop is CASSQGPGTTLTDTQYF. CDR3 DNA sequence: TGCGCCAGCAGCCAAGGCCCCGGGACAACTCTCACAGATACGCAGTATTTT. The genes are TRBV4-1 and TRBJ2-3, with D maybe TRBD1 (6 bases). Trimming cost V 1 base and J 2 bases, with 16 bases left between them. The CDR3 contains 17 residues. Germline CDR1 is MGHRA and CDR2 is YSYEKL.

This chain joins TRBV6-5 and TRBJ1-1, with unresolved D. This CDR3 has 13 residues. V shed 4 bases and J shed 0 bases, with 6 bases lying between them. Germline CDR1 reads MNHEY; CDR2 reads SVGAGI. The CDR3 bases are TGTGCCAGCAGTTGGCAGGTGAACACTGAAGCTTTCTTT. Its protein is CASSWQVNTEAFF.

CDR3 in DNA: TGCGCCAGCAGCCAAGATCGAGAAGATATGAACACTGAAGCTTTCTTT. It specifies CASSQDREDMNTEAFF. The chain joins TRBV4-1 to TRBJ1-1, with D hard to call. CDR3 size: 16 residues. Trimming removed 0 bases from V and 0 bases from J, with 11 bases in between. In germline, CDR1 is MGHRA, CDR2 YSYEKL.

J is TRBJ1-2 and V is TRBV11-2; D is ambiguous. V lost 3 bases, J lost 7 bases, and 15 bases lay in between. Germline V lookup: CDR1 SGHAT, CDR2 FQNNGV. The CDR3 is made up of 14 amino acids. The CDR3 protein is CASSLEASLPGYTF. In nucleotides, the CDR3 is TGTGCCAGCAGCTTGGAAGCGAGTCTCCCTGGCTACACCTTC.

This clonotype appeared a few times. CDR3 sequence: CASSFRDMTYEQYF. Here the CDR3 DNA reads TGCGCCAGCAGCTTCCGGGACATGACCTACGAGCAGTACTTC. This chain joins TRBV5-1 and TRBJ2-7, with D possibly matching TRBD1 (6 bases). The V end lost 2 bases, the J end lost 2 bases, and 11 bases lay between the germline ends. The CDR3 has 14 amino acids. In germline, CDR1 is SGHRS, CDR2 YFSETQ.

This chain links TRBV29-1 with TRBJ1-2; maybe TRBD1 (5 bases). CDR1 and CDR2 (germline): SQVTM, ANQGSEA. The CDR3 length is 15 residues. Trimming cost V 3 bases and J 7 bases, with 21 bases left between them. The DNA for the CDR3 is TGCAGCGTTGACTTCTTTGGTGCCAGGGAGCGTGGCTACACCTTC. Amino acid sequence: CSVDFFGARERGYTF.

The rearrangement links TRBV27 to TRBJ2-1; possibly TRBD1 or TRBD2 for D (6 bases each). The germline V gene has CDR1 MNHEY and CDR2 SMNVEV (reference sequence). Trimming removed 5 bases from V and 0 bases from J, with 17 bases in between. CDR3 size: 17 residues. The CDR3 sequence: CASSTIPGDFSYNEQFF. CDR3 bases: TGTGCCAGCAGTACCATACCAGGGGACTTCTCCTACAATGAGCAGTTCTTC.

The gene calls are TRBV27 and TRBJ2-1; no clear D gene. Germline CDR1 reads MNHEY; CDR2 reads SMNVEV (reference sequence). Deletions cut 1 base from V and 1 base from J, with 5 bases between. This CDR3 region has 14 residues. CDR3 region: CASSLLESYNEQFF. The CDR3 DNA sequence: TGTGCCAGCAGTTTATTAGAATCCTACAATGAGCAGTTCTTC.

The chain links TRBV6-1 to TRBJ2-1, with TRBD1 matching 11 bases. The CDR3 covers 14 residues. Germline values: CDR1 MNHNS, CDR2 SASEGT. Germline trimming cut 10 bases from V and 2 bases from J; bases unmatched to any gene: 4. CDR3 in DNA: TGTGCCACCGCGGACAGGGGGCCCTACAATGAGCAGTTCTTC. Its translation is CATADRGPYNEQFF.

V and J are TRBV7-9 and TRBJ2-7, with a tentative D call TRBD1 (5 bases). Per the germline V gene, CDR1 is SEHNR and CDR2 is FQNEAQ (reference sequence). CDR3 length: 14 residues. V shed 5 bases and J shed 2 bases, with 13 bases lying between them. The CDR3 DNA sequence: TGTGCCAGCAGCCCTATATGGGGCACCTACGAGCAGTACTTC. It is translated as CASSPIWGTYEQYF.

The chain carries TRBV12-3 or TRBV12-4 and TRBJ1-2, with D possibly being TRBD1 (5 bases). V was pared by 5 bases and J by 0 bases, with 13 bases between. This CDR3 is built from 15 residues. CDR3 nucleotide sequence: TGTGCCAGCAGTCCCCTGGGGGTCACTAACTATGGCTACACCTTC. It is translated as CASSPLGVTNYGYTF.

The chain has TRBV7-9 and TRBJ1-1; no definite D call. CDR3 length: 11 amino acids. Germline V lookup: CDR1 SEHNR, CDR2 FQNEAQ (reference sequence). V lost 3 bases and J 6 bases, leaving 5 bases between the germline ends. CDR3 amino acids: CASSFGSEAFF. The DNA of the CDR3 is TGTGCCAGCAGCTTTGGCTCTGAAGCTTTCTTT.

The chain recombines TRBV6-1 with TRBJ2-1; TRBD1 matches 9 bases. The CDR3 covers 16 residues. Germline CDR1 and CDR2: MNHNS and SASEGT. J gave up 1 base and V 5 bases, and 6 bases lay outside the gene matches. DNA of the CDR3: TGTGCCAGCAGTCGGCACAGGGGGCTATCCTACAATGAGCAGTTCTTC. Protein product: CASSRHRGLSYNEQFF.

The chain carries TRBV24-1 and TRBJ2-1; 8 bases are shared with TRBD2. There are 15 residues in the CDR3. The V gene end was trimmed by 2 bases and the J gene end by 10 bases; junction bases not matched to a gene: 9. Germline V gene sequence: CDR1 KGHDR, CDR2 SFDVKD. In nucleotides, the CDR3 is TGTGCCACCAGTGATTCCGAGCCCGAGCGGGGGGAGCAGTTCTTC. Its translation is CATSDSEPERGEQFF.

The chain combines TRBV6-1 with TRBJ2-1; D ambiguous. CDR1 and CDR2 (germline): MNHNS, SASEGT. V dropped 6 bases and J dropped 6 bases, with 6 bases sitting between them. The CDR3 has 11 residues. The DNA of the CDR3 is TGTGCCAGCAGAAAGGCCAATGAGCAGTTCTTC. Its translation: CASRKANEQFF.

This clonotype appeared a single time. V is TRBV12-3 or TRBV12-4 and J is TRBJ2-5; 9 bases line up with TRBD2. The DNA end favors TRBJ2-1, so the J call may be wrong. The CDR3 length is 11 residues. The CDR3 spells CASTASGTQFF. As DNA, the CDR3 is TGTGCCAGCACGGCTAGCGGGACCCAGTTCTTC.

The V gene is TRBV7-6, the J gene TRBJ2-2; D may correspond to TRBD1 or TRBD2 (5 bases each). V lost 4 bases to trimming and J lost 0 bases, with 21 bases between them. CDR3 length equals 19 residues. In germline, CDR1 is SGHVS, CDR2 FNYEAQ. DNA for the CDR3: TGTGCCAGCAGCTCCCCAAAATCCCGGGACGGCACGAACACCGGGGAGCTGTTTTTT. As protein: CASSSPKSRDGTNTGELFF.